This T cell receptor beta chain originates from a study of blood T cell repertoires in COVID-19. For the study at large: Italy, Spain and the United States were the sources of the convalescent and acute COVID-19 samples. Sample material is recorded as cDNA or gDNA derived from T cells, B-cell-depleted T cells, or PBMCs.

The CDR3 loop spans 12 amino acids. Trimming took 6 bases from V and 13 from J, leaving 15 bases between them. Germline V gene lookup returns CDR1 MNHEY and CDR2 SVGAGI. Authors' analysis steps: Using reference gene primer amplification, nucleated cell counts were estimated. Assay: immunoSEQ multiplex PCR; the TCRdb copy retains only in-frame clones and omits some. Clonal size and the V and J genes are those of that table, whereas D and trimming came from the DNA. The top ten clones hold about 1% of a sample with hundreds of thousands of clones, 88% of them seen once. This receptor was taken from a woman aged 40 to 50 who had recovered from COVID-19. The V and J genes are TRBV6-5 and TRBJ1-4, with no clear D. The sequencing input was peripheral blood. The CDR3 DNA sequence: TGTGCCAGCAGGCACCCAGTCCGAGGACTGTTTTTT. Amino acid sequence: CASRHPVRGLFF.